The 11 T cell receptor beta chains given below trace back to one sample, sequenced in a study of T cells after yellow fever vaccination. MiXCR was run by TCRdb on the 5' RACE reads, yielding one entry per CDR3 protein. The sample shows just under 600,000 distinct CDR3 sequences, roughly 12% of them seen only once. Sample: PBMCs, taken on the day of the yellow fever booster vaccination. All receptors derive from a man aged 25-40 years who received the YFV17D yellow fever vaccine.

The V call is TRBV5-1, the J call TRBJ2-1; D call uncertain. Trimming left V 1 base short and J 5 bases short, with 4 bases between. The CDR3 totals 12 residues. Germline V CDR1 and CDR2: SGHRS, YFSETQ. CDR3 nucleotide sequence: TGCGCCAGCAGCTTGATTAACAATGAGCAGTTCTTC. Protein sequence: CASSLINNEQFF.

As for this clonotype: The junction departs from germline at one end; a sequencing error may be responsible. The V call is TRBV19, the J call TRBJ2-7; D is unresolved. CDR3 length: 13 residues. The germline CDR1 and CDR2 sequences are LNHDA and SQIVND (reference sequence). This CDR3 is CASSIPHSYEQYF. Here the CDR3 DNA reads TGTGCCAGCAGTATCCCCCACAGCTACGAGCAGTACTTC.

This clonotype was counted a few times. The rearrangement joins TRBV20-1 to TRBJ2-1; 8 bases line up with TRBD2. Germline V CDR1 and CDR2: DFQATT, SNEGSKA (reference sequence). The CDR3 is 14 amino acids. Trimming cost V 4 bases and J 4 bases; bases outside gene matches: 6. The CDR3 nucleotides are TGCAGTGCTATCACCGGGAGGGGGTACAATGAGCAGTTCTTC. Amino acid sequence: CSAITGRGYNEQFF.

This clonotype has only a few counts. V and J are TRBV4-1 and TRBJ2-7, with D perhaps given as TRBD1 or TRBD2 (5 bases each). Germline-derived CDR1 and CDR2 are MGHRA and YSYEKL. CDR3 length: 16 amino acids. The V end was cut by 3 bases, the J end by 1 base, with 16 bases between. The CDR3 sequence is CASSQQIGTDSYEQYF. The CDR3 coding sequence is TGCGCCAGCAGCCAGCAGATCGGGACGGATTCCTACGAGCAGTACTTC.

The V call is TRBV18, the J call TRBJ2-7; possibly TRBD1 for D (6 bases). CDR1 KGHSH and CDR2 LQKENI come from the germline V gene. This CDR3 region has 12 residues. Trimming left V 0 bases short and J 9 bases short, with 9 bases between. The CDR3 DNA sequence: TGTGCCAGCTCACCACCCAGGGGATGGCAGTACTTC. This translates into CASSPPRGWQYF.

This clonotype turned up a few times. This chain links TRBV5-1 with TRBJ2-3, with D possibly matching TRBD2 (6 bases). The CDR3 is made up of 18 amino acids. V dropped 0 bases and J dropped 2 bases, with 19 bases sitting between them. Germline CDR1 SGHRS, CDR2 YFSETQ. CDR3 sequence (DNA): TGCGCCAGCAGCTTGGTAGTAGTCGCGGAGGGTAACACAGATACGCAGTATTTT. This translates into CASSLVVVAEGNTDTQYF.

This clonotype has just one count. The chain recombines TRBV12-3 or TRBV12-4 with TRBJ2-7; 16 bases are a match to TRBD2. The CDR3 contains 19 residues. V lost 2 bases and J lost 1; bases outside the gene matches: 8. The chain's CDR3 is CASSLWGRGLAGGSYEQYF. CDR3 in DNA: TGTGCCAGCAGTTTATGGGGTAGGGGACTAGCGGGAGGGTCCTACGAGCAGTACTTC.

This clonotype was counted only a few times. The chain joins TRBV18 to TRBJ1-1; TRBD1 might be the D (6 bases). Germline values: CDR1 KGHSH, CDR2 LQKENI. Trimming cost V 4 bases and J 6 bases, with 18 bases left between them. This CDR3 has 15 residues. CDR3 residues: CASSLTSGAVAEAFF. CDR3 in DNA: TGTGCCAGCTCACTGACATCAGGGGCGGTGGCTGAAGCTTTCTTT.

In this sample, this clonotype turned up a few times. V gene TRBV7-2 combines with J gene TRBJ2-2; D is ambiguous. The CDR3 contains 13 residues. Between the trimmed V and J ends, which lost 4 bases and 3 bases, there was a span of 6 bases. The germline gives CDR1 SGHTA, CDR2 FQGNSA. This chain's CDR3 is CASSSDHTGELFF. The CDR3 nucleotides are TGTGCCAGCAGCTCCGACCACACCGGGGAGCTGTTTTTT.

V usage is TRBV20-1 and J usage is TRBJ1-3; maybe TRBD1 (6 bases). CDR1 and CDR2 (germline): DFQATT, SNEGSKA (reference sequence). The V end lost 5 bases, the J end lost 2 bases, and 10 bases lay between the germline ends. This CDR3 comprises 13 residues. Here the CDR3 reads CSASQGTGNTIYF. The CDR3 DNA is TGCAGTGCTTCACAGGGAACTGGAAACACCATATATTTT.

This clonotype appeared a few times. V is TRBV5-4 and J is TRBJ1-1, with 8 bases identical to TRBD1. J was trimmed by 5 bases and V by 2 bases; bases with no gene match: 8. Germline CDR1 is SGHNT and CDR2 is YYREEE (reference sequence). CDR3 length: 15 amino acids. CDR3 DNA sequence: TGTGCCAGCAGCTTAGGGCAGGGGGCGGAAACTGAAGCTTTCTTT. It specifies CASSLGQGAETEAFF.